The TCR beta chain described here comes from a study of identical twins. TCRdb reanalysed the 5' RACE reads using MiXCR and keeps one entry per CDR3 protein. The data show under 300,000 distinct CDR3 sequences, roughly 8% seen once. The CDR3 has 14 amino acids. Trimming shortened V by 4 bases and J by 7 bases, and 16 bases separated the two germline ends. These data were likewise used in another study, on yellow fever vaccine responses in identical twins.

This TCR was recovered from a woman younger than 35 in good health. Input material: CD8+ T cells sorted from blood. The chain links TRBV12-3 or TRBV12-4 to TRBJ2-5, with a weak D call TRBD1 (6 bases). The CDR3 is CASSSGEPDGTQYF. The DNA of the CDR3 is TGTGCCAGCAGTTCAGGGGAGCCGGACGGGACCCAGTACTTC.